This T cell receptor (beta chain) was sequenced for a study of blood T cells in healthy people across ages. Study outcomes and limitations: Among long-lived donors, naive CD4+ cells were more numerous and diversity higher than in aged donors. It was held that the diversity estimates obtained from one million T cells were underestimates.

Concerning this clonotype itself: Its target is unknown.

The germline V gene encodes CDR1 MDHEN and CDR2 SYDVKM. The length of the CDR3 is 13 residues. Using a J-beta primer mix together with a sample-barcoded 5' primer, a second PCR was run for about 6 to 12 cycles. TCRdb redid the calling of the 5' RACE reads with MiXCR, one entry per CDR3 protein. The sample shows about 1.5 million distinct CDR3 sequences, roughly 43% of them seen only once. The TCR was taken from a woman aged 18-30 years in good health. This sequence joins TRBV28 and TRBJ2-5, with D tentatively TRBD1 or TRBD2 (5 bases each). Near its end, the DNA agrees better with TRBJ2-1, so the J call may be wrong. Sequenced: blood. Here the CDR3 DNA reads TGTGCCAGCAGCCTCATTCCTCCAGGGACCCAGTTCTTC. Protein sequence: CASSLIPPGTQFF.